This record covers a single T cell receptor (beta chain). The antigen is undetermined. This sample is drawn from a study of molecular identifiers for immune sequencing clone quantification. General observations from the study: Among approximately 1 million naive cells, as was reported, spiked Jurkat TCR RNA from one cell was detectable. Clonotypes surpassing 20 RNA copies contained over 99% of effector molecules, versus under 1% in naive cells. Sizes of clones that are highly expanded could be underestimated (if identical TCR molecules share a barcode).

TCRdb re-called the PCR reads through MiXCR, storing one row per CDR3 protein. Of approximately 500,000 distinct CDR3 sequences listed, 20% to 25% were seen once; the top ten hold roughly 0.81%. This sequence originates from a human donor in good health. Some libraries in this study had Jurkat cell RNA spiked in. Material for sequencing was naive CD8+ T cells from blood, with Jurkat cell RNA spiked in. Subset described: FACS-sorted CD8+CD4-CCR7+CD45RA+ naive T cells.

As DNA, the CDR3 is TGCAGCGCCGGGATAGGCGACTACGAGCAGTACTTC. Amino acids: CSAGIGDYEQYF. V and J are TRBV29-1 and TRBJ2-7; D might be TRBD2 (5 bases). V was clipped by 7 bases and J by 3 bases, with 13 bases between them. Germline V gene data show CDR1 as SQVTM and CDR2 as ANQGSEA. The CDR3 is 12 residues long.